Described below is a single T cell receptor (beta chain) sequence and its context. This entry belongs to a study of CD8 T cells in Susac syndrome. When the RNA was reverse transcribed, random hexamers were used with an input of about 0.45 to 1 ug. MiXCR, run by TCRdb on the immunoSEQ multiplex PCR reads, gives a single entry per CDR3 protein. The data contain over 95,000 distinct CDR3 sequences, roughly 92% of them singletons. V shed 6 bases and J shed 3 bases, with 18 bases lying between them. The CDR3 is 15 residues long. This TCR derives from a human donor in good health. The chain combines TRBV12-3 or TRBV12-4 with TRBJ2-7, with D unclear. Sequenced: CD8+ T cells from PBMCs. The CDR3 DNA follows: TGTGCCAGCAGACAACACGGATCTGGCCTCTACGAGCAGTACTTC. The encoded protein is CASRQHGSGLYEQYF.